The sample holds one count of the clone carrying this T cell receptor beta chain. Using immunoSEQ multiplex PCR, the repertoire was profiled, and TCRdb retains in-frame clones only, with some absent. The repertoire holds approximately 170,000 clones, with roughly 88% as singletons. The sample belongs to a study of control samples from healthy donors and cancer patients. V lost 7 bases, J lost 4 bases, and 16 bases lay in between. This CDR3 has 14 residues. Germline CDR1 SNHLY, CDR2 FYNNEI. The sequence derives from a woman aged 25-40 years in good health. The material sequenced was blood. The rearrangement links TRBV2 to TRBJ2-5; D could derive from TRBD1 or TRBD2 (5 bases each). DNA for the CDR3: TGTGCCAGCATAGACTACAGGTCTCGAGAGACCCAGTACTTC. It codes for CASIDYRSRETQYF. Full variable domain (missing parts from reference TRBV2 and TRBJ2-5): EPEVTQTPSHQVTQMGQEVILRCVPISNHLYFYWYRQILGQKVEFLVSFYNNEISEKSEIFDDQFSVERPDGSNFTLKIRSTKLEDSAMYFCASIDYRSRETQYFGPGTRLLVL.